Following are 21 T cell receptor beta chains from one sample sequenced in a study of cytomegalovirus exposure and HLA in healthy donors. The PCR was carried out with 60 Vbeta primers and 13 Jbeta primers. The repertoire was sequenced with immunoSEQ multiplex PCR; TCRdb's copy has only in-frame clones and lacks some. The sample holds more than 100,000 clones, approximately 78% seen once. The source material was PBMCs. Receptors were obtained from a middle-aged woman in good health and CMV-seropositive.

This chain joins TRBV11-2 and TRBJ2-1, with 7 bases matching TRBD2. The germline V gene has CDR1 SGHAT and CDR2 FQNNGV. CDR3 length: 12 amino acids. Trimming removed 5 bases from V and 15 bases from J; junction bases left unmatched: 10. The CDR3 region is CASSPSGGGGFF. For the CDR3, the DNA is TGTGCCAGCAGCCCAAGTGGTGGCGGGGGGTTCTTC.

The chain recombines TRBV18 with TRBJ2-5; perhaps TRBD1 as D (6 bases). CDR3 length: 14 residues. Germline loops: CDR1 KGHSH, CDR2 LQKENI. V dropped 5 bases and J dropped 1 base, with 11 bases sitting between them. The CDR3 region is CASSSTGTQETQYF. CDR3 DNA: TGTGCCAGCTCATCCACAGGGACCCAAGAGACCCAGTACTTC.

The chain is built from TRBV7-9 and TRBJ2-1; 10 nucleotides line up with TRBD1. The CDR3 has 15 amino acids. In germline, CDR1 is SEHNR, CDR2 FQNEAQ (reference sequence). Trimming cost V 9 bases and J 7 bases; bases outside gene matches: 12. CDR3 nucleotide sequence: TGTGCCAGTGTTACCCGGGACAGGGGAGGGAATGAGCAGTTCTTC. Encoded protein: CASVTRDRGGNEQFF.

CDR3 DNA sequence: TGTGCCAGCAGCCCGTTGGGGGGTTCGAGGAATGAGCAGTTCTTC. This gives the protein CASSPLGGSRNEQFF. The rearrangement joins TRBV7-9 to TRBJ2-1; a possible D gene is TRBD2 (6 bases). V was pared by 5 bases and J by 7 bases, with 18 bases between. The CDR3 loop spans 15 amino acids. Germline loops: CDR1 SEHNR, CDR2 FQNEAQ (reference sequence).

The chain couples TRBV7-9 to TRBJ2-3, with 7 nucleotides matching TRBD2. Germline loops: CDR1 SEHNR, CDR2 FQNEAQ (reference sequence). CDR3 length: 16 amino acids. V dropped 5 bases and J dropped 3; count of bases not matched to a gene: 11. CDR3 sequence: CASSSTIAGATDTQYF. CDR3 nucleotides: TGTGCCAGCAGCAGCACAATTGCGGGAGCAACAGATACGCAGTATTTT.

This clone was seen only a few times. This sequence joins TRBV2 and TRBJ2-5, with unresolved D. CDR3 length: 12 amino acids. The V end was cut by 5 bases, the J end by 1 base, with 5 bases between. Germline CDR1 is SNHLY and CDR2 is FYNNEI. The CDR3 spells CASSPLQETQYF. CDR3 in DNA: TGTGCCAGCAGTCCACTCCAAGAGACCCAGTACTTC.

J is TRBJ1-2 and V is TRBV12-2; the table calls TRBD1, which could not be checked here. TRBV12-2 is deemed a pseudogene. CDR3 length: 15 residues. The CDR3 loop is CASRLEDRTVGGYTF. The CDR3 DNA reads TGTGCAAGTCGCTTAGAAGACAGGACCGTGGGCGGCTACACCTTC.

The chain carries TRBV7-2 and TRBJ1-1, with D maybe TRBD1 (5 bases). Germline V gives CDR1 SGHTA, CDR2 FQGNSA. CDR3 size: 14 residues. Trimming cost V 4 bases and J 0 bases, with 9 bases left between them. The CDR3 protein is CASSSGSMNTEAFF. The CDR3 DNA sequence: TGTGCCAGCAGCTCAGGGTCCATGAACACTGAAGCTTTCTTT.

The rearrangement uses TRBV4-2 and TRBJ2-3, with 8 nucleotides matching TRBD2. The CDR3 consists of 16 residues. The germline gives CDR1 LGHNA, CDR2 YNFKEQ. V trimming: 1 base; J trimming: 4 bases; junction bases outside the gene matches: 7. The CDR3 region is CASSQGAGGIADTQYF. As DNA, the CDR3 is TGTGCCAGCAGCCAAGGGGCGGGGGGCATCGCAGATACGCAGTATTTT.

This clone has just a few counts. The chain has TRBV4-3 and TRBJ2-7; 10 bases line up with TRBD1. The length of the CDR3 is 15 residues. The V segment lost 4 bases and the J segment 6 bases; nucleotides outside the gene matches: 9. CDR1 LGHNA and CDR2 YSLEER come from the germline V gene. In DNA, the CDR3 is TGCGCCAGCAGCCCAAGGGGGACAGGGGTAGCCGAGCAGTACTTC. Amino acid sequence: CASSPRGTGVAEQYF.

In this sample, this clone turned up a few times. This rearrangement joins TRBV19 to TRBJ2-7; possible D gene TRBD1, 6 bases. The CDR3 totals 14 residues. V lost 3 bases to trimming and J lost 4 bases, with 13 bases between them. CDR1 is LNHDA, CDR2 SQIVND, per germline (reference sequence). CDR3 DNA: TGTGCCAGTAGTATCCCGGGACAACAATACGAGCAGTACTTC. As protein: CASSIPGQQYEQYF.

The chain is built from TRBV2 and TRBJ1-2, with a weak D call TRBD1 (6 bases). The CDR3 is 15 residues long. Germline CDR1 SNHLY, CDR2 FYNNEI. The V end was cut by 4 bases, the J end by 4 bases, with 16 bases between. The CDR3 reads CASSVAQGQVYGYTF. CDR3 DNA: TGTGCCAGCAGTGTCGCCCAGGGACAAGTCTATGGCTACACCTTC.

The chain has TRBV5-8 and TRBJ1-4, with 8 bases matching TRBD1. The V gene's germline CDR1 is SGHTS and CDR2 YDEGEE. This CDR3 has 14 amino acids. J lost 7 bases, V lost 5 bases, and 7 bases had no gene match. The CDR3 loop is CASRLRTGSEKLFF. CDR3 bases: TGTGCCAGCAGGCTCCGGACAGGGAGTGAAAAACTGTTTTTT.

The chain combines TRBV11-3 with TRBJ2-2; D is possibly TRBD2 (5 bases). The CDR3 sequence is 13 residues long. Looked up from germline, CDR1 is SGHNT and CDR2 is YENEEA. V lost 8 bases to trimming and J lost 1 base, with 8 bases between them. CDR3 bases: TGTGCCAGCGAGGGAGAGAACACCGGGGAGCTGTTTTTT. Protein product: CASEGENTGELFF.

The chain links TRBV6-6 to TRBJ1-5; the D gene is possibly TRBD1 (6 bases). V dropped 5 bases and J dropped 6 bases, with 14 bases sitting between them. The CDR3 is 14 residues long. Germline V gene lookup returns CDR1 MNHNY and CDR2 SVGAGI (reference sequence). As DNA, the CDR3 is TGTGCCAGCAGTCCAGCGGGGGGCGGTCAGCCCCAGCATTTT. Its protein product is CASSPAGGGQPQHF.

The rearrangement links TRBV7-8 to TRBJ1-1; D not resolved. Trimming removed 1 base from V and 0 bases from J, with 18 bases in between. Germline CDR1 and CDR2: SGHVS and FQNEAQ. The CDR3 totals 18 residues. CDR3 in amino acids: CASSLVPGTVRMNTEAFF. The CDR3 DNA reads TGTGCCAGCAGCTTAGTTCCGGGTACGGTCCGCATGAACACTGAAGCTTTCTTT.

CDR3 region: CASSGARQANYGYTF. The CDR3 region has the DNA TGTGCCAGCAGTGGGGCTAGACAGGCGAACTATGGCTACACCTTC. The chain carries TRBV6-6 and TRBJ1-2, with D possibly being TRBD1 (6 bases). From germline, CDR1 is MNHNY and CDR2 SVGAGI (reference sequence). V lost 5 bases, J lost 2 bases, and 15 bases lay in between. The CDR3 runs 15 residues.

CDR3 nucleotides: TGCGCCAGCAGCCACACAGGGGGTGCTAACTATGGCTACACCTTC. Its protein product is CASSHTGGANYGYTF. The chain combines TRBV4-3 with TRBJ1-2; 8 bases are a match to TRBD1. The J segment lost 0 bases and the V segment lost 3 bases, leaving 3 bases of the junction unmatched. The CDR3 spans 15 residues. Germline V lookup: CDR1 LGHNA, CDR2 YSLEER.

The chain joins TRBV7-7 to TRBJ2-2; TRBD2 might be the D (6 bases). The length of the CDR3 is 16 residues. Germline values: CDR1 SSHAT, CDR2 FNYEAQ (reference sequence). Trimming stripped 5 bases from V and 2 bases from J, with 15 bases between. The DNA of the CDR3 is TGTGCCAGCAGCCCTCAGGGACTCTTAAACACCGGGGAGCTGTTTTTT. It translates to CASSPQGLLNTGELFF.

The DNA of the CDR3 is TGCGCCAGCAGCCACCACCGGGACAGGAACAATGAGCAGTTCTTC. As protein: CASSHHRDRNNEQFF. This sequence joins TRBV4-1 and TRBJ2-1; the match to TRBD1 covers 8 bases. J was trimmed by 5 bases and V by 3 bases; bases with no gene match: 6. CDR3 length equals 15 residues. Per germline, CDR1 MGHRA and CDR2 YSYEKL.

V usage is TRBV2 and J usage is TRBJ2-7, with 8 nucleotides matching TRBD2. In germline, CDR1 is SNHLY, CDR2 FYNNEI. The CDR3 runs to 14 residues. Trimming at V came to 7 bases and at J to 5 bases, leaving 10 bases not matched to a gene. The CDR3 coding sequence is TGTGCCAGCACAGTCCGCGGGGGGTGGGACGAGCAGTACTTC. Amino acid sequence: CASTVRGGWDEQYF. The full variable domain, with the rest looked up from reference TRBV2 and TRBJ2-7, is EPEVTQTPSHQVTQMGQEVILRCVPISNHLYFYWYRQILGQKVEFLVSFYNNEISEKSEIFDDQFSVERPDGSNFTLKIRSTKLEDSAMYFCASTVRGGWDEQYFGPGTRLTVT.